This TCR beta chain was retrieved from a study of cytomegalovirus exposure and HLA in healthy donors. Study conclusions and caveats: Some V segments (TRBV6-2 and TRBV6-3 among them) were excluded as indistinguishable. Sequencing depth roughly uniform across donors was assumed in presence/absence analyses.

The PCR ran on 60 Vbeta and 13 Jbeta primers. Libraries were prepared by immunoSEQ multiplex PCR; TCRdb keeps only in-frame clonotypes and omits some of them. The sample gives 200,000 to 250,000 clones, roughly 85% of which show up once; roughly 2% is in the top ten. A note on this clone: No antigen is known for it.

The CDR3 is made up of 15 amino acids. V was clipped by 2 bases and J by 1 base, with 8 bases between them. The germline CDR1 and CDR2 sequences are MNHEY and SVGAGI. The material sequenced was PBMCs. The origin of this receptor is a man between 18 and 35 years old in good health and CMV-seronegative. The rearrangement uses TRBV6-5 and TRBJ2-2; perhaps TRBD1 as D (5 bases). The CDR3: CASSYLDKNTGELFF. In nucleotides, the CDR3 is TGTGCCAGCAGTTACCTGGACAAGAACACCGGGGAGCTGTTTTTT.